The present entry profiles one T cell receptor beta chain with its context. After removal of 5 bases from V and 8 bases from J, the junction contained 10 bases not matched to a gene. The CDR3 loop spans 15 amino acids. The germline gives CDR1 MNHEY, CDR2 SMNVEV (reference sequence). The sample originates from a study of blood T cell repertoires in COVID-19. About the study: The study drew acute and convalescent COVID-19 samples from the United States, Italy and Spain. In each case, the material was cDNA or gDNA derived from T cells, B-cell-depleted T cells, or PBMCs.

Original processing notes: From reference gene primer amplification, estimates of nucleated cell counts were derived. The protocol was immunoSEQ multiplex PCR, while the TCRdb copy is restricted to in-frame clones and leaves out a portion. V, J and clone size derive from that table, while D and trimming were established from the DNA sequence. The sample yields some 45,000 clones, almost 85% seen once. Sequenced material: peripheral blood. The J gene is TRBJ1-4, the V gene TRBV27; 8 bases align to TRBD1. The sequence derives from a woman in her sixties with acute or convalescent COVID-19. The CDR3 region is CASSVSQGAREKLFF. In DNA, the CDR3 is TGTGCCAGCAGTGTCAGCCAGGGGGCGCGGGAAAAACTGTTTTTT.